The 9 T cell receptor beta chains presented below share a single source sample, sequenced in a study of shared clonotypes between healthy human individuals. Sequencing used immunoSEQ multiplex PCR; TCRdb keeps in-frame clones, though not all of them. The sample lists about a million clones, approximately 80% occurring once. The specimen was memory CD4+ T cells from PBMCs. Subset reported: CD45RA-negative fraction. All receptors derive from a man aged 18 to 29 in good health. Some clones in this sample may be carry-over from other donors' samples.

This clone occurred a few times. One base separates it from a far larger clone, so it is likely a read error. Other DNA variants within this sample encode the same CDR3. This chain connects TRBV6-6 to TRBJ2-2; D possibly uses TRBD1 or TRBD2 (5 bases each). CDR1 is MNHNY and CDR2 is SVGAGI in the germline V gene (reference sequence). CDR3 length: 14 residues. CDR3: CASRSGTDTGELFF. DNA for the CDR3: TGCGCCAGCAGGTCAGGGACGGACACCGGGGAGCTGTTTTTT.

To note about this clone: A read error may account for a junction end that differs from germline. This chain joins TRBV5-4 and TRBJ2-1, with 7 bases lining up with TRBD2. The CDR3 loop spans 13 amino acids. Looked up from germline, CDR1 is SGHNT and CDR2 is YYREEE (reference sequence). CDR3 DNA sequence: TGTGCCAGCAGCTTGTTTCCCGGAGAGGGAGGGATCTTC. Translating it yields CASSLFPGEGGIF.

The chain joins TRBV18 to TRBJ2-7; 8 nucleotides align to TRBD1. V gave up 1 base and J gave up 2 bases; unmatched junction bases: 4. Looked up from germline, CDR1 is KGHSH and CDR2 is LQKENI. The CDR3 is 15 residues long. CDR3 in DNA: TGTGCCAGCTCACCACGAAGGACAGGGACCTACGAGCAGTACTTC. Translation gives CASSPRRTGTYEQYF. Combining the CDR3 with reference TRBV18 and TRBJ2-7 gives the whole variable domain NAGVMQNPRHLVRRRGQEARLRCSPMKGHSHVYWYRQLPEEGLKFMVYLQKENIIDESGMPKERFSAEFPKEGPSILRIQQVVRGDSAAYFCASSPRRTGTYEQYFGPGTRLTVT.

This clone turned up a few times. V is TRBV5-1 and J is TRBJ2-1, with D possibly being TRBD1 or TRBD2 (5 bases each). Trimming removed 1 base at V and 4 bases at J, with 21 bases between. There are 18 residues in the CDR3. Germline V lookup: CDR1 SGHRS, CDR2 YFSETQ. DNA of the CDR3: TGCGCCAGCAGCTTGCCTGGACCAGTGGGACCGGGTTACAATGAGCAGTTCTTC. Translating gives CASSLPGPVGPGYNEQFF.

There are a few counts of this clone. This CDR3 is also generated by other DNA sequences in the sample. The rearrangement uses TRBV7-9 and TRBJ1-2; a weak D match, TRBD1 (5 bases). The CDR3 has 14 residues. The germline V gene encodes CDR1 SEHNR and CDR2 FQNEAQ (reference sequence). The V and J ends lost 0 bases and 3 bases respectively, with 8 bases between them. The DNA for the CDR3 is TGTGCCAGCAGCTTAGCCGGGACCGACTATGGCTACACCTTC. It codes for CASSLAGTDYGYTF.

The V and J genes are TRBV28 and TRBJ2-7; D ambiguous. CDR1 and CDR2 (germline): MDHEN, SYDVKM. V shed 10 bases and J shed 1 base, with 11 bases lying between them. The CDR3 is made up of 12 amino acids. Here the CDR3 DNA reads TGTGCCACCCAGGTCCATTCCTACGAGCAGTACTTC. It yields the protein CATQVHSYEQYF.

The CDR3 spells CASSLDPEQNIQYF. The DNA of the CDR3 is TGTGCCAGCAGTTTAGATCCAGAACAAAACATTCAGTACTTC. The chain links TRBV27 to TRBJ2-4; D ambiguous. Germline V gene lookup returns CDR1 MNHEY and CDR2 SMNVEV (reference sequence). CDR3 length: 14 amino acids. V dropped 2 bases and J dropped 5 bases, with 10 bases sitting between them.

The rearrangement uses TRBV29-1 and TRBJ2-7; 9 bases match TRBD1. V was pared by 6 bases and J by 9 bases, with 6 bases of the junction left unmatched. The CDR3 runs 11 residues. The germline CDR1 and CDR2 sequences are SQVTM and ANQGSEA. CDR3 protein: CSVEQGAGQYF. CDR3 DNA: TGCAGCGTAGAACAGGGGGCAGGGCAGTACTTC.

The chain has TRBV28 and TRBJ2-7; TRBD2 matches at 7 bases. This CDR3 is 15 amino acids long. Germline values: CDR1 MDHEN, CDR2 SYDVKM. J lost 6 bases, V lost 2 bases, and 10 bases had no gene match. The CDR3 here is CASSLRGRGWGEQYF. Here the CDR3 DNA reads TGTGCCAGCAGTTTACGGGGGAGGGGATGGGGCGAGCAGTACTTC.